This TCR beta chain was captured in a study of blood T cell repertoires in COVID-19. The CDR3 runs to 14 residues. The V gene lost 0 bases and the J gene lost 5 bases, with 9 bases spanning the gap. CDR1 and CDR2 (germline): SGHRS, YFSETQ. As handled by the study authors: Amplifying reference gene primers gave estimates of nucleated cell counts. Some clones are missing from TCRdb's copy, which holds only in-frame ones; the method was immunoSEQ multiplex PCR. Clonal size and the V and J genes are those of that table, whereas D and trimming came from the DNA. The data contain 100,000 to 120,000 clones, 81% of them singletons.

This receptor was taken from an older woman with acute or convalescent COVID-19. The V and J genes are TRBV5-1 and TRBJ2-1; tentatively, D is TRBD1 (5 bases). The sample was peripheral blood. The DNA for the CDR3 is TGCGCCAGCAGCTTGGGGACACAGAACAATGAGCAGTTCTTC. This gives the protein CASSLGTQNNEQFF.